A single sample is the source of the 12 T cell receptor beta chains below, sequenced in a study of blood T cell repertoires in COVID-19. The method was immunoSEQ multiplex PCR; TCRdb's version includes in-frame clones alone and lacks a portion of them. The table has around 100,000 clones, more than 80% seen once. Material for sequencing was peripheral blood. All receptors come from an elderly woman with acute or convalescent COVID-19.

The gene calls are TRBV5-1 and TRBJ2-7, with D possibly being TRBD2 (5 bases). V dropped 4 bases and J dropped 3 bases, with 8 bases sitting between them. The CDR3 has 12 amino acids. Per the germline V gene, CDR1 is SGHRS and CDR2 is YFSETQ. The CDR3 DNA sequence: TGCGCCAGCAGCAACGGGATCTACGAGCAGTACTTC. Translation gives CASSNGIYEQYF.

The chain is built from TRBV3-1 (or the pseudogene TRBV3-2) and TRBJ2-2, with a possible D match to TRBD2 (6 bases). This CDR3 comprises 14 residues. From germline, CDR1 is LGHDT and CDR2 YNNKEL (reference sequence). V dropped 3 bases and J dropped 5 bases, with 10 bases sitting between them. CDR3 in amino acids: CASSQGGPTGELFF. Written as DNA, the CDR3 is TGTGCCAGCAGCCAGGGAGGACCTACCGGGGAGCTGTTTTTT.

The gene calls are TRBV11-2 and TRBJ1-2, with TRBD1 matching over 8 bases. The germline V gene encodes CDR1 SGHAT and CDR2 FQNNGV. V lost 1 base to trimming and J lost 8 bases; unmatched junction nucleotides: 9. The CDR3 has 15 residues. CDR3 in amino acids: CASSLADRQGTGYTF. The CDR3 nucleotides read TGTGCCAGCAGCTTAGCCGACCGACAGGGGACAGGCTACACCTTC.

This sequence joins TRBV10-3 and TRBJ1-5; D perhaps matches TRBD1 (5 bases). The germline CDR1 and CDR2 sequences are ENHRY and SYGVKD. This CDR3 is 12 amino acids long. V dropped 10 bases and J dropped 4 bases, with 11 bases sitting between them. As DNA, the CDR3 is TGTGCCAGCGGGACGGTAAATCAGCCCCAGCATTTT. It is translated as CASGTVNQPQHF.

The chain employs TRBV5-6 and TRBJ2-7; D perhaps matches TRBD2 (6 bases). CDR1 is SGHDT, CDR2 YYEEEE, per germline. Trimming took off 0 bases at V and 5 bases at J, with 9 bases between the two ends. This CDR3 has 13 amino acids. The CDR3 DNA sequence: TGTGCCAGCAGCTTGGGACTAGAAGACGAGCAGTACTTC. Translating gives CASSLGLEDEQYF. The whole variable domain, remainder taken from reference TRBV5-6 and TRBJ2-7, is DAGVTQSPTHLIKTRGQQVTLRCSPKSGHDTVSWYQQALGQGPQFIFQYYEEEERQRGNFPDRFSGHQFPNYSSELNVNALLLGDSALYLCASSLGLEDEQYFGPGTRLTVT.

This chain connects TRBV5-6 to TRBJ1-5, with a weak D call TRBD1 (5 bases). Trimming removed 1 base at V and 5 bases at J, with 19 bases between. The CDR3 contains 17 residues. CDR1 is SGHDT and CDR2 is YYEEEE in the germline V gene. CDR3 bases: TGTGCCAGCAGCTTGAGGCAGGGTGGTTGGTCAGATCAGCCCCAGCATTTT. Translated, it gives CASSLRQGGWSDQPQHF.

The chain is built from TRBV5-1 and TRBJ2-3, with 11 bases identical to TRBD1. Germline V lookup: CDR1 SGHRS, CDR2 YFSETQ. The V gene end was trimmed by 4 bases and the J gene end by 5 bases; junction bases not matched to a gene: 3. This CDR3 is built from 14 residues. The CDR3 nucleotides are TGCGCCAGCAGCCAGGGACAGGGGGTAGATACGCAGTATTTT. Its protein is CASSQGQGVDTQYF. Supplemented by reference TRBV5-1 and TRBJ2-3, the full variable domain reads KAGVTQTPRYLIKTRGQQVTLSCSPISGHRSVSWYQQTPGQGLQFLFEYFSETQRNKGNFPGRFSGRQFSNSRSEMNVSTLELGDSALYLCASSQGQGVDTQYFGPGTRLTVL.

This clone was recorded only once. CDR3 sequence: CASSLVADTNTGELFF. CDR3 sequence (DNA): TGTGCCAGCAGCTTAGTGGCAGATACGAACACCGGGGAGCTGTTTTTT. This sequence joins TRBV11-3 and TRBJ2-2, with unresolved D. CDR1 and CDR2 (germline): SGHNT, YENEEA. V was pared by 1 base and J by 0 bases, with 9 bases between. CDR3 length equals 16 residues.

This rearrangement joins TRBV11-2 to TRBJ2-2; 7 nucleotides align to TRBD1. V lost 5 bases and J lost 7; bases outside the gene matches: 7. The CDR3 totals 14 residues. Germline values: CDR1 SGHAT, CDR2 FQNNGV. CDR3: CASSTTGFGGELFF. The CDR3 DNA sequence: TGTGCCAGCAGCACGACAGGGTTTGGCGGGGAGCTGTTTTTT.

The rearrangement uses TRBV6-6 and TRBJ1-6; TRBD1 agrees at 9 bases. The CDR3 totals 15 residues. V dropped 4 bases and J dropped 8; count of bases not matched to a gene: 6. Germline assignment: CDR1 MNHNY and CDR2 SVGAGI (reference sequence). CDR3 nucleotide sequence: TGTGCCAGCAGTTCCCGGGACAGGGAGGATTCACCCCTCCACTTT. Protein sequence: CASSSRDREDSPLHF.

The CDR3 nucleotides read TGTGCCAGCATAGAGCAGGGCTACGAGCAGTACTTC. Translating gives CASIEQGYEQYF. The V and J genes are TRBV2 and TRBJ2-7, with D possibly TRBD1 on 5 matching bases. The CDR3 sequence is 12 residues long. Trimming took off 7 bases at V and 3 bases at J, with 10 bases between the two ends. Germline V gene lookup returns CDR1 SNHLY and CDR2 FYNNEI.

The V call is TRBV6-2 or TRBV6-3, the J call TRBJ1-1; 7 bases agree with TRBD1. V was clipped by 2 bases and J by 1 base; unmatched bases: 4. From germline, CDR1 is MNHEY and CDR2 SVGEGT. The length of the CDR3 is 15 residues. This CDR3 reads CASSYQGQTNTEAFF. As DNA, the CDR3 is TGTGCCAGCAGTTACCAGGGACAGACGAACACTGAAGCTTTCTTT.